This paragraph reports one TCR beta chain. Documented time point: blood 4 weeks post-SBRT, at nephrectomy. Treatment denoted: 15 Gy SBRT to primary tumor, nephrectomy 4 weeks later. Clones were sequenced by immunoSEQ multiplex PCR, and TCRdb holds only the in-frame ones, with some missing. The sample lists fewer than 200,000 clones; 88% were seen once. The data were obtained in a study of radiation and T cells in renal cell carcinoma. CDR1 and CDR2 from the germline V gene are MNHNS and SASEGT. Trimming shortened V by 7 bases and J by 7 bases, and 11 bases separated the two germline ends. The CDR3 runs to 13 residues.

Sequencing was performed on blood, taken from a patient whose treatment included radiotherapy and nephrectomy. The rearrangement joins TRBV6-1 to TRBJ1-6; D perhaps matches TRBD1 (5 bases). The TCR originated in a woman between 45 and 65 years old with renal cell carcinoma. This CDR3 reads CASTWGSNSPLHF. The CDR3 DNA reads TGTGCCAGCACGTGGGGCTCGAATTCACCCCTCCACTTT.